Presented here are 4 T cell receptor beta chains from one specimen sequenced in a study of blood T cells in healthy people across ages. A J-beta primer mix and a sample-barcoded 5' primer were used in a second PCR of about 7 to 12 cycles. MiXCR was run by TCRdb on the 5' RACE reads, yielding one entry per CDR3 protein. Of 600,000 or so distinct CDR3 sequences detected, less than 35% appear once; the ten largest clones hold approximately 14%. The sequenced sample consisted of blood. These receptor sequences come from a woman older than 75 in good health.

Ten or more counts support this clonotype. The V gene is TRBV2, the J gene TRBJ2-7; 7 positions match TRBD2. This CDR3 has 15 residues. In germline, CDR1 is SNHLY, CDR2 FYNNEI. J lost 3 bases, V lost 5 bases, and 10 bases had no gene match. The CDR3 sequence is CASSMLKGEGYEQYF. The CDR3 DNA sequence: TGTGCCAGCAGTATGCTTAAAGGGGAGGGCTACGAGCAGTACTTC. The full variable domain, with the rest looked up from reference TRBV2 and TRBJ2-7, is EPEVTQTPSHQVTQMGQEVILRCVPISNHLYFYWYRQILGQKVEFLVSFYNNEISEKSEIFDDQFSVERPDGSNFTLKIRSTKLEDSAMYFCASSMLKGEGYEQYFGPGTRLTVT.

This clonotype was recorded at least ten times. The chain employs TRBV3-1 and TRBJ2-1; D gene uncertain. Trimming pared 0 bases from V and 3 bases from J, leaving 12 bases between. From germline, CDR1 is LGHDT and CDR2 YNNKEL (reference sequence). The CDR3 consists of 16 residues. CDR3 sequence: CASSQEGQAVYNEQFF. CDR3 in DNA: TGTGCCAGCAGCCAAGAAGGGCAGGCCGTCTACAATGAGCAGTTCTTC.

The chain employs TRBV7-9 and TRBJ2-5, with 10 bases aligning to TRBD2. Trimming at V came to 7 bases and at J to 5 bases, leaving 10 bases not matched to a gene. The CDR3 consists of 15 residues. Germline V lookup: CDR1 SEHNR, CDR2 FQNEAQ (reference sequence). The CDR3 spells CASNPGLAGAETQYF. Written as DNA, the CDR3 is TGTGCCAGCAACCCGGGGCTAGCGGGGGCGGAGACCCAGTACTTC.

This clonotype was observed at least ten times. This sequence joins TRBV15 and TRBJ1-4; D remains ambiguous. This CDR3 spans 13 amino acids. The V gene lost 0 bases and the J gene lost 8 bases, with 7 bases spanning the gap. In germline, CDR1 is LNHNV, CDR2 YYDKDF (reference sequence). The DNA for the CDR3 is TGTGCCACCAGCAGAGAGAGAAGCGAAAAACTGTTTTTT. The encoded protein is CATSRERSEKLFF.